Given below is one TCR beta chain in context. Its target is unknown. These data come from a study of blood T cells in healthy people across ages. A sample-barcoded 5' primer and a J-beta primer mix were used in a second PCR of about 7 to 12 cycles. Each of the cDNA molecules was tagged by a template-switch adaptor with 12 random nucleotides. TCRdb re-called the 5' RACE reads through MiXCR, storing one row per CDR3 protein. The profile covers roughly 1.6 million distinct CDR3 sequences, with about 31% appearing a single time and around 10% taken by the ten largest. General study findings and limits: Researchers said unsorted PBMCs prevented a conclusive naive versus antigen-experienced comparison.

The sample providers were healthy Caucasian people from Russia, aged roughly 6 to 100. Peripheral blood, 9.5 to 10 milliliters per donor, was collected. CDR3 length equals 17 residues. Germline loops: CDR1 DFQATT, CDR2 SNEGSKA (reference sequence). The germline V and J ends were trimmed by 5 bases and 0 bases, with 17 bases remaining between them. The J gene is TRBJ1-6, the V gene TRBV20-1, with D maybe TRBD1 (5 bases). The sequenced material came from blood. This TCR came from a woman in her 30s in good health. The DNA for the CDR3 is TGCAGTGCTTCGCCGGGACGGGCTAGCTCCTATAATTCACCCCTCCACTTT. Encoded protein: CSASPGRASSYNSPLHF.